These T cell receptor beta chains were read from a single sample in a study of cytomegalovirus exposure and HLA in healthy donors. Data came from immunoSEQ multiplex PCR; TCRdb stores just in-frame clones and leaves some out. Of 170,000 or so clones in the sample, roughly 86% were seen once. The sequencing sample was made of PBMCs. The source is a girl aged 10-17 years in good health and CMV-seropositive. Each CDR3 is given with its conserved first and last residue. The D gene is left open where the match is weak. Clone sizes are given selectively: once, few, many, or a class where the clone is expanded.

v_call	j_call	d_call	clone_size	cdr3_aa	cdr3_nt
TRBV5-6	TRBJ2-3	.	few	CASSLGQGSTDTQYF	TGTGCCAGCAGCTTGGGTCAGGGGAGCACAGATACGCAGTATTTT
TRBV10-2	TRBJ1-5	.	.	CASSVHDPLSAQHF	TGCGCCAGCAGTGTGCACGATCCCCTTTCGGCCCAGCATTTT
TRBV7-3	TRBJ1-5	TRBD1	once	CASSTDRGGEPQHF	TGTGCCAGCAGCACGGACAGGGGTGGCGAGCCCCAGCATTTT
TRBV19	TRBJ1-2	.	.	CASSIDQSNYGYTF	TGTGCCAGTAGTATAGATCAGTCTAACTATGGCTACACCTTC
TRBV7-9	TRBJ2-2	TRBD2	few	CASSLQLADTGELFF	TGTGCCAGCAGCTTACAACTAGCGGACACCGGGGAGCTGTTTTTT
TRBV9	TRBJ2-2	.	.	CASSVAKGANTGELFF	TGTGCCAGCAGCGTAGCGAAGGGGGCGAACACCGGGGAGCTGTTTTTT
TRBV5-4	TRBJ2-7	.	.	CASSAEQGGPYEQYF	TGTGCCAGCAGCGCTGAACAGGGTGGGCCCTACGAGCAGTACTTC
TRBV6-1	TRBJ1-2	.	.	CASSEPGLNYGYTF	TGTGCCAGCAGTGAGCCGGGACTAAACTATGGCTACACCTTC
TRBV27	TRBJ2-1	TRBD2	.	CASSATSGGYNEQFF	TGTGCCAGCAGTGCCACTAGCGGGGGATACAATGAGCAGTTCTTC
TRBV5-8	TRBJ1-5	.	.	CASSSGYRGNQPQHF	TGTGCCAGCAGCTCCGGCTACAGGGGCAATCAGCCCCAGCATTTT
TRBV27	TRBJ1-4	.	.	CASSLRVGEEKLFF	TGTGCCAGCAGTCTCAGGGTCGGTGAGGAAAAACTGTTTTTT
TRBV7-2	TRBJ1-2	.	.	CASSLAPGAYGYTF	TGTGCCAGCAGCTTAGCGCCAGGGGCCTATGGCTACACCTTC
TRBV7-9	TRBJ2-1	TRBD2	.	CASSPLAGGISEQFF	TGTGCCAGCAGCCCACTAGCGGGGGGGATTAGTGAGCAGTTCTTC
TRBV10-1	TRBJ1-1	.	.	CASSELRGLNTEAFF	TGCGCCAGCAGTGAGTTGAGGGGGTTGAACACTGAAGCTTTCTTT
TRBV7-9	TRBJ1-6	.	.	CASSPPTGNSPLHF	TGTGCCAGCAGCCCCCCAACAGGGAATTCACCCCTCCACTTT
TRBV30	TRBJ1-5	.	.	CAWSPNSNQPQHF	TGTGCCTGGAGCCCTAATAGCAATCAGCCCCAGCATTTT
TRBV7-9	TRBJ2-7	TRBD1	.	CASSQTGDEQYF	TGTGCCAGCAGCCAAACAGGGGATGAGCAGTACTTC
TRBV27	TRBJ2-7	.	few	CASSRTLGGYEQYF	TGTGCCAGCAGCCGAACTCTAGGGGGCTACGAGCAGTACTTC
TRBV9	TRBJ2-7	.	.	CASSQRGLSEQYF	TGTGCCAGCAGCCAAAGAGGGCTAAGCGAGCAGTACTTC
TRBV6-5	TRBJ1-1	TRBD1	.	CASSSQGANTEAFF	TGTGCCAGCAGTTCCCAGGGGGCGAACACTGAAGCTTTCTTT
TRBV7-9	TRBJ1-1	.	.	CASSRGQTEAFF	TGTGCCAGCAGCCGAGGACAGACTGAAGCTTTCTTT
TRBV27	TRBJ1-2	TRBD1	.	CASSLSNEGAPSDGYTF	TGTGCCAGCAGTTTATCGAACGAGGGGGCACCCTCTGATGGCTACACCTTC
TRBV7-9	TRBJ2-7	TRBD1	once	CASEGQGNEQYF	TGTGCCAGCGAGGGACAGGGGAACGAGCAGTACTTC
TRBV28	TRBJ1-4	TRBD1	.	CASSRDRGLEKLFF	TGTGCCAGCAGTCGGGACAGGGGGTTAGAAAAACTGTTTTTT
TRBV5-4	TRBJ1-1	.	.	CASSLFQIMNTEAFF	TGTGCCAGCAGCTTGTTTCAGATAATGAACACTGAAGCTTTCTTT
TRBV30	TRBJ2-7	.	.	CAWSPARTRHVNEQYF	TGTGCCTGGAGCCCCGCGAGGACAAGACACGTCAACGAGCAGTACTTC
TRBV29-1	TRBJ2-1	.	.	CSVEDLLINEQFF	TGCAGCGTTGAAGATCTACTGATCAATGAGCAGTTCTTC
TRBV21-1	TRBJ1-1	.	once	CASSSPGGPADRTNTEAFF	TGTGCCAGCAGCAGCCCGGGGGGGCCTGCCGACAGGACGAACACTGAAGCTTTCTTT
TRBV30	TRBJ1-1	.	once	CAWSVMRRRTEAFF	TGTGCCTGGAGTGTGATGAGGAGGAGAACTGAAGCTTTCTTT
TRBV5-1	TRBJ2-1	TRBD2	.	CASSLMIAGGLYNEQFF	TGCGCCAGCAGCTTGATGATAGCGGGGGGGCTATACAATGAGCAGTTCTTC
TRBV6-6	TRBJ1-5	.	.	CASSWENQPQHF	TGTGCCAGCAGTTGGGAGAATCAGCCCCAGCATTTT
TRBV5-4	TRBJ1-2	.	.	CASSLGQGRDGYTF	TGTGCCAGCAGCTTGGGGCAGGGTAGAGATGGCTACACCTTC
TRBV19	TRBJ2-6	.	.	CASTPSSGANVLTF	TGTGCCAGTACCCCCAGCTCTGGGGCCAACGTCCTGACTTTC
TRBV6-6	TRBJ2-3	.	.	CASLSRDFTDTQYF	TGTGCCAGCCTATCCAGGGATTTCACAGATACGCAGTATTTT
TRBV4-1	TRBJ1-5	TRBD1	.	CASSKEGQGNQPQHF	TGCGCCAGCAGCAAAGAAGGACAGGGCAATCAGCCCCAGCATTTT
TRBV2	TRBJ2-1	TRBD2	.	CASSTAGGRNEQFF	TGTGCCAGCAGTACAGCGGGGGGGCGAAATGAGCAGTTCTTC
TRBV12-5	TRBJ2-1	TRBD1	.	CASGFRDRGHSSYNEQFF	TGTGCTAGTGGTTTCCGAGACAGGGGCCACAGCTCCTACAATGAGCAGTTCTTC
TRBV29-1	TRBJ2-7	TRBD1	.	CSARTGEAYEQYF	TGCAGCGCTAGGACAGGGGAGGCCTACGAGCAGTACTTC
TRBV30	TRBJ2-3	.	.	CAWMAGFADTQYF	TGTGCCTGGATGGCGGGATTCGCAGATACGCAGTATTTT
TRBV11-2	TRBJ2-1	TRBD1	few	CASSFTGGTGDNEQFF	TGTGCCAGCAGCTTCACTGGGGGGACAGGCGACAATGAGCAGTTCTTC
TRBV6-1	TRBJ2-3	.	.	CASSEALGFSGDTQYF	TGTGCCAGCAGTGAAGCGCTCGGGTTTTCGGGAGATACGCAGTATTTT
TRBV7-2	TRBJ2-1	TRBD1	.	CASSFDRVYYNEQFF	TGTGCCAGCAGCTTTGACAGGGTTTACTACAATGAGCAGTTCTTC
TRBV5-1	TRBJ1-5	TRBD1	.	CASSLKGGDQPQHF	TGCGCCAGCAGCTTGAAAGGGGGCGATCAGCCCCAGCATTTT
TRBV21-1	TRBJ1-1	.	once	CASSKKVVRVGTEAFF	TGTGCCAGCAGCAAAAAGGTTGTGAGGGTCGGCACTGAAGCTTTCTTT
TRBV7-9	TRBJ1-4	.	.	CASSFSDRMGEKLFF	TGTGCCAGCAGCTTCTCAGACAGGATGGGAGAAAAACTGTTTTTT
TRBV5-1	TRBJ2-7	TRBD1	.	CASSLTGGEQYF	TGCGCCAGCAGCTTGACAGGGGGCGAGCAGTACTTC
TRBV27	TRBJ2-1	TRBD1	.	CASTPISGRGNNEQFF	TGTGCCAGCACCCCGATATCAGGCAGGGGGAACAATGAGCAGTTCTTC
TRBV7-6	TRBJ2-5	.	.	CASSLGPGAQYF	TGTGCCAGCAGCTTAGGTCCCGGTGCCCAGTACTTC
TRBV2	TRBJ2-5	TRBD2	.	CASRATSGGAETQYF	TGTGCCAGCAGAGCGACTAGCGGGGGGGCGGAGACCCAGTACTTC
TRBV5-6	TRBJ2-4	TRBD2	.	CASSLWSSGGGNIQYF	TGTGCCAGCAGCTTGTGGTCTAGCGGGGGGGGAAACATTCAGTACTTC
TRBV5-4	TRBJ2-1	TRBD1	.	CASSLEGQARYNEQFF	TGTGCCAGCAGCTTGGAAGGACAGGCTCGTTACAATGAGCAGTTCTTC
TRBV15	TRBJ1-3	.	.	CATSRDNGPGSENTIYF	TGTGCCACCAGCAGAGATAATGGCCCTGGGAGTGAAAACACCATATATTTT
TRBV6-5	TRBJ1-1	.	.	CASSYRDREDTEAFF	TGTGCCAGCAGTTACCGAGATCGGGAGGACACTGAAGCTTTCTTT
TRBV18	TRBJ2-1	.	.	CASSPLPTGPGSYNEQFF	TGTGCCAGCTCACCCCTCCCTACAGGTCCCGGGTCCTACAATGAGCAGTTCTTC